This T cell receptor (beta chain) was profiled in a study of identical twins. Study results and limitations: Beta out-of-frame sequences displayed a weaker excess of sharing between twins. Donors were not followed over many years; analysis was cross-sectional.

The CDR3 covers 13 residues. The V gene lost 0 bases and the J gene lost 10 bases, with 11 bases spanning the gap. Per germline, CDR1 SGHDT and CDR2 YYEEEE. A universal primer binding site was introduced by template switching. The final cDNA contained unique molecular identifiers. TCRdb reanalysed the 5' RACE reads using MiXCR and keeps one entry per CDR3 protein. The sample records 700,000 to 950,000 distinct CDR3 sequences, 9% to 15% being singletons. This clonotype was recorded at least ten times. What it binds is not known. Every sampled donor was Caucasian and healthy. This same sample was also part of a study on yellow fever vaccine responses in identical twins.

This clonotype originated in a woman younger than 30 in good health. Sequencing was performed on PBMCs. This sequence joins TRBV5-6 and TRBJ2-1; the D is unclear. The CDR3 sequence: CASSLGTAGEQFF. The CDR3 DNA follows: TGTGCCAGCAGCTTGGGGACGGCAGGAGAGCAGTTCTTC.